This is a list of T cell receptor beta chains from one sample in a study of T cells after yellow fever vaccination. TCRdb ran MiXCR on the 5' RACE reads and lists one entry per CDR3 protein. This repertoire shows about 320,000 distinct CDR3 sequences, around a tenth found once; its top ten account for approximately 3%. This sample comprised CD4+ T cells sorted from PBMCs, obtained 45 days after the yellow fever booster vaccination. Receptors originate from a man younger than 30 who received the YFV17D yellow fever vaccine. Both conserved end residues are part of each CDR3. Fields, in order: clone size, J gene, V gene, D gene, CDR3 protein, CDR3 DNA. D genes are given only for firm matches. Only some rows state a clone size, as once, few, many or a class for expanded clones.

.,TRBJ1-5,TRBV28,TRBD1,CASWTGGRPQHF,TGTGCCAGCTGGACAGGGGGCCGACCCCAGCATTTT
many,TRBJ1-4,TRBV4-1,.,CASSLQTVREKLFF,TGCGCCAGCAGCCTTCAGACGGTACGCGAAAAACTGTTTTTT
.,TRBJ1-3,TRBV5-1,.,CASSLTANSGNTIYF,TGCGCCAGCAGCTTGACGGCAAACTCTGGAAACACCATATATTTT
few,TRBJ2-6,TRBV11-2,.,CASLKSGANVLTF,TGTGCCAGCCTCAAGTCTGGGGCCAACGTCCTGACTTTC
few,TRBJ2-1,TRBV7-7,.,CASSFEQFF,TGTGCCAGCAGCTTCGAGCAGTTCTTC
.,TRBJ1-4,TRBV4-3,.,CASSQVPGFNEKLFF,TGCGCCAGCAGCCAGGTCCCGGGGTTTAATGAAAAACTGTTTTTT
few,TRBJ2-5,TRBV20-1,.,CSAGSSPQIETQYF,TGCAGTGCGGGGTCATCCCCCCAAATAGAGACCCAGTACTTC
.,TRBJ2-3,TRBV20-1,TRBD1,CSAEDRGFTDTQYF,TGCAGTGCTGAGGACAGGGGCTTTACAGATACGCAGTATTTT
few,TRBJ2-1,TRBV24-1,TRBD1,CATSATTGGRYNEQFF,TGTGCCACCAGTGCCACGACAGGGGGTCGATACAATGAGCAGTTCTTC
many,TRBJ2-1,TRBV27,.,CASSEDSSYNEQFF,TGTGCCAGCAGTGAGGACAGCTCCTACAATGAGCAGTTCTTC
.,TRBJ2-1,TRBV20-1,.,CSAPRRMGQGEQFF,TGCAGTGCTCCCCGCCGGATGGGCCAGGGAGAGCAGTTCTTC
.,TRBJ2-2,TRBV9,TRBD1,CASSVATGEWGELFF,TGTGCCAGCAGCGTAGCGACAGGGGAGTGGGGGGAGCTGTTTTTT
.,TRBJ2-5,TRBV7-3,.,CASSTGQPQETQYF,TGTGCCAGCAGCACAGGACAGCCCCAAGAGACCCAGTACTTC
.,TRBJ1-3,TRBV12-3/TRBV12-4,.,CASSFQSPGNTIYF,TGTGCCAGCAGTTTTCAGTCTCCTGGAAACACCATATATTTT
.,TRBJ1-6,TRBV6-5,.,CASSLARGGDSPLHF,TGTGCCAGCAGCTTGGCTCGGGGAGGGGATTCACCCCTCCACTTT
many,TRBJ1-2,TRBV10-3,.,CAISENPNYGYTF,TGTGCCATCAGTGAAAACCCTAACTATGGCTACACCTTC
.,TRBJ1-1,TRBV4-3,TRBD1,CASSPQDRGRTEAFF,TGCGCCAGCAGCCCCCAGGACAGGGGAAGGACTGAAGCTTTCTTT
.,TRBJ1-5,TRBV10-3,.,CAISVGDQPQHF,TGTGCCATCAGTGTGGGGGATCAGCCCCAGCATTTT
few,TRBJ2-3,TRBV7-9,.,CASSFGTGTDTQYF,TGTGCCAGCAGCTTCGGGACCGGCACAGATACGCAGTATTTT
.,TRBJ1-3,TRBV7-2,.,CASSPQSSGSGNTIYF,TGTGCCAGCAGCCCTCAGAGTTCTGGGTCGGGAAACACCATATATTTT
.,TRBJ2-1,TRBV7-6,TRBD1,CASSLMGQGANEQFF,TGTGCCAGCAGCTTAATGGGACAGGGGGCTAATGAGCAGTTCTTC
many,TRBJ2-2,TRBV6-4,.,CASSDSDTGELFF,TGTGCCAGCAGTGACTCGGACACCGGGGAGCTGTTTTTT
few,TRBJ2-3,TRBV6-5,.,CASSYSSGAVSTDTQYF,TGTGCCAGCAGTTACTCGTCGGGGGCAGTTTCCACAGATACGCAGTATTTT
few,TRBJ2-3,TRBV5-1,TRBD1,CASSPPQGATDTQYF,TGCGCCAGCAGCCCCCCTCAGGGGGCTACAGATACGCAGTATTTT
many,TRBJ2-5,TRBV20-1,.,CSATHPGYQETQYF,TGCAGTGCCACCCACCCCGGGTACCAAGAGACCCAGTACTTC
.,TRBJ1-5,TRBV28,.,CASSFVQNQPQHF,TGTGCCAGCAGTTTCGTACAGAATCAGCCCCAGCATTTT
.,TRBJ1-2,TRBV20-1,TRBD1,CSAREGQGNYGYTF,TGCAGTGCTAGGGAAGGACAGGGGAACTATGGCTACACCTTC
.,TRBJ1-4,TRBV5-1,TRBD1,CASSLSGQGAEKLFF,TGCGCCAGCAGCTTGTCGGGACAGGGGGCTGAAAAACTGTTTTTT
.,TRBJ2-7,TRBV27,.,CASSSQGGYEQYF,TGTGCCAGCAGCTCGCAGGGGGGGTACGAGCAGTACTTC
.,TRBJ1-4,TRBV9,TRBD1,CASSVQTGSKLFF,TGTGCCAGCAGCGTCCAGACAGGGTCAAAACTGTTTTTT
many,TRBJ1-6,TRBV20-1,.,CSARTGARNSPLHF,TGCAGTGCTAGAACGGGGGCTCGTAATTCACCCCTCCACTTT
.,TRBJ1-1,TRBV28,.,CASTPGGYMNTEAFF,TGTGCCAGCACGCCGGGGGGTTACATGAACACTGAAGCTTTCTTT
.,TRBJ1-2,TRBV6-2/TRBV6-3,.,CASMREGVYGYTF,TGTGCCAGCATGCGAGAGGGGGTCTATGGCTACACCTTC
many,TRBJ2-3,TRBV7-9,.,CASSSTRTVSDTQYF,TGTGCCAGCAGCTCGACCCGGACTGTATCCGATACGCAGTATTTT
few,TRBJ2-5,TRBV20-1,.,CSAPFPGRGDAGTQYF,TGCAGTGCTCCCTTCCCTGGGCGGGGCGATGCAGGGACCCAGTACTTC
many,TRBJ1-2,TRBV5-5,.,CASSLERVSGYTF,TGTGCCAGCAGCTTGGAGAGGGTTAGTGGCTACACCTTC
many,TRBJ1-5,TRBV4-2,.,CASSQDVSEFNQPQHF,TGTGCCAGCAGCCAAGATGTGTCCGAATTCAATCAGCCCCAGCATTTT
.,TRBJ1-1,TRBV20-1,.,CSSDVNTEAFF,TGCAGCTCAGACGTGAACACTGAAGCTTTCTTT
.,TRBJ2-5,TRBV6-5,.,CASTTGPQGTQYF,TGTGCCAGCACAACCGGTCCCCAGGGGACCCAGTACTTC
many,TRBJ2-7,TRBV5-1,TRBD1,CASRPTGGEVNSQYF,TGCGCCAGCAGGCCTACAGGGGGCGAGGTAAATTCGCAGTACTTC
many,TRBJ2-3,TRBV6-5,TRBD1,CASSRQGGTDTQYF,TGTGCCAGCAGCCGACAGGGAGGCACAGATACGCAGTATTTT
many,TRBJ2-3,TRBV5-4,TRBD1,CASSWTGTDTQYF,TGTGCCAGCAGCTGGACAGGGACAGATACGCAGTATTTT
.,TRBJ2-3,TRBV5-1,.,CASSLENRRADTQYF,TGCGCCAGCAGCTTGGAGAACAGGCGGGCAGATACGCAGTATTTT
few,TRBJ1-1,TRBV12-3/TRBV12-4,TRBD1,CASRYDRGRNTEAFF,TGTGCCAGCAGGTACGACAGGGGACGGAACACTGAAGCTTTCTTT
many,TRBJ1-5,TRBV7-8,.,CASTIDVARRGNQPQHF,TGTGCCAGCACCATAGACGTCGCGCGCAGAGGCAATCAGCCCCAGCATTTT
.,TRBJ1-2,TRBV2,.,CASSENQYYGYTF,TGTGCCAGCAGTGAAAACCAGTACTATGGCTACACCTTC